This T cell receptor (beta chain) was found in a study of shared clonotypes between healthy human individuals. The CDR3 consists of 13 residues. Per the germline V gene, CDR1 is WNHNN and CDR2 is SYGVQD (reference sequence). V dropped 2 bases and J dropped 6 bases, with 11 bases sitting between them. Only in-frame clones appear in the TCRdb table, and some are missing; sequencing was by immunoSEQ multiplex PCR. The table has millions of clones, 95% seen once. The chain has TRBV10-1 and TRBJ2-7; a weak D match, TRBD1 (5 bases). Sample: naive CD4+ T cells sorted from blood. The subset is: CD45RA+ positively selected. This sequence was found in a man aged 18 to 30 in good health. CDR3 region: CASSEGSGLEQYF. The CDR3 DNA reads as TGCGCCAGCAGTGAGGGGTCAGGGCTCGAGCAGTACTTC.